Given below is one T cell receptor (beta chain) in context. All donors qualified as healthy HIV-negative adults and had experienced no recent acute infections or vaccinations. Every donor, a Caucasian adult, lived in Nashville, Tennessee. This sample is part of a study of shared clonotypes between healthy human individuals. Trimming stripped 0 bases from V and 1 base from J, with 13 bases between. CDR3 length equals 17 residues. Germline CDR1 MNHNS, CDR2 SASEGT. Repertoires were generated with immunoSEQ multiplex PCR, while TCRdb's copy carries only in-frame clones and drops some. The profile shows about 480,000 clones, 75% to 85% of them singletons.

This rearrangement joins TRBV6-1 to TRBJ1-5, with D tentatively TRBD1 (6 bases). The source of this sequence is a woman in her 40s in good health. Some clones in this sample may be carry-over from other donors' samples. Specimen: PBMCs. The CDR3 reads CASSEAGWGTSNQPQHF. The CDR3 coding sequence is TGTGCCAGCAGTGAAGCGGGATGGGGGACAAGCAATCAGCCCCAGCATTTT.